The 17 T cell receptor beta chains presented below share a single source sample, sequenced in a study of blood T cell repertoires in COVID-19. Only in-frame clones appear in the TCRdb table, and some are missing; sequencing was by immunoSEQ multiplex PCR. The sample lists approximately 110,000 clones, approximately 70% occurring once. The sequenced material came from peripheral blood. Source of these receptors: a human donor with acute or convalescent COVID-19. The donor label of this sample is uncertain.

The genes are TRBV2 and TRBJ2-3; tentatively, D is TRBD2 (6 bases). Germline CDR1 SNHLY, CDR2 FYNNEI. The CDR3 has 20 amino acids. V was clipped by 8 bases and J by 0 bases, with 30 bases between them. The CDR3 region has the DNA TGTGCCAGCGACGCCTCAATGGGGCGGGGTGGGTCTGTCAGCACAGATACGCAGTATTTT. Translated: CASDASMGRGGSVSTDTQYF.

This clone has more than one count but fewer than ten. This chain connects TRBV19 to TRBJ1-6; perhaps TRBD1 as D (5 bases). Trimming shortened V by 8 bases and J by 8 bases, and 16 bases separated the two germline ends. Germline V gene sequence: CDR1 LNHDA, CDR2 SQIVND (reference sequence). The CDR3 extends over 14 amino acids. The CDR3 bases are TGTGCCAGTGGGTGGACACCCAGAGATTCACCCCTCCACTTT. Protein sequence: CASGWTPRDSPLHF.

The V and J genes are TRBV9 and TRBJ2-5; D might be TRBD2 (6 bases). Trimming cost V 0 bases and J 7 bases, with 10 bases left between them. This CDR3 spans 13 amino acids. The germline CDR1 and CDR2 sequences are SGDLS and YYNGEE. The CDR3 region has the DNA TGTGCCAGCAGCGTAGAACTAGCCGGGACCCAGTACTTC. It yields the protein CASSVELAGTQYF.

V and J are TRBV4-1 and TRBJ2-7; 8 bases are shared with TRBD2. Trimming at V came to 1 base and at J to 3 bases, leaving 5 bases not matched to a gene. Germline values: CDR1 MGHRA, CDR2 YSYEKL. CDR3 length: 15 amino acids. The CDR3 DNA reads as TGCGCCAGCAGCCAAGGTCGGGGGGGGCACTACGAGCAGTACGTC. This codes for CASSQGRGGHYEQYV.

The rearrangement uses TRBV7-9 and TRBJ2-5; tentative D call: TRBD1 (6 bases). The CDR3 sequence is 16 residues long. Germline lookup yields CDR1 SEHNR and CDR2 FQNEAQ (reference sequence). V lost 5 bases and J 2 bases, leaving 18 bases between the germline ends. This chain's CDR3 is CASSRKGQPTQETQYF. In DNA form, the CDR3 reads TGTGCCAGCAGCCGTAAGGGACAACCAACTCAAGAGACCCAGTACTTC.

With regard to this clone: Other DNA sequences in the sample encode the same CDR3. This chain connects TRBV4-2 to TRBJ2-1; 9 bases fit TRBD2. In germline, CDR1 is LGHNA, CDR2 YNFKEQ. There are 15 residues in the CDR3. Trimming removed 0 bases from V and 4 bases from J; junction bases left unmatched: 1. The CDR3 sequence: CASSQERGGYNEQFF. CDR3 DNA: TGTGCCAGCAGCCAAGAGCGGGGGGGGTACAATGAGCAGTTCTTC.

This clone was found many times. This chain joins TRBV5-6 and TRBJ1-1; no definite D call. Trimming cost V 4 bases and J 5 bases, with 15 bases left between them. CDR1 is SGHDT, CDR2 YYEEEE, per germline. The CDR3 extends over 14 amino acids. CDR3 amino acids: CASSPIDSWTEAFF. The CDR3 DNA sequence: TGTGCCAGCAGCCCGATAGACTCGTGGACTGAAGCTTTCTTT.

The V gene is TRBV2, the J gene TRBJ2-2; 8 bases are shared with TRBD1. The CDR3 consists of 15 residues. Germline CDR1 reads SNHLY; CDR2 reads FYNNEI. The junction had 4 bases not matched to a gene; V was cut back by 7 bases and J by 0 bases. The DNA for the CDR3 is TGTGCCAGCATGTCACAGGGGGCGAACACCGGGGAGCTGTTTTTT. This gives the protein CASMSQGANTGELFF.

This clone was recorded a few times. This sequence joins TRBV12-5 and TRBJ1-1; D gene ambiguous. There are 15 residues in the CDR3. The germline V and J ends were trimmed by 1 base and 2 bases, with 11 bases remaining between them. Germline V lookup: CDR1 LGHNT, CDR2 FRNRAP. For the CDR3, the DNA is TGTGCTAGTGGTTTGGATGGGCTGGCAAACACTGAAGCTTTCTTT. Translation gives CASGLDGLANTEAFF.

The chain links TRBV21-1 to TRBJ1-3. TRBV21-1 corresponds to a pseudogene. The CDR3 has 15 amino acids. CDR3 nucleotide sequence: TGTGCCAGCAGCAAAGTCCGTAACTCTGGAAACACCATATATTTT. Protein: CASSKVRNSGNTIYF.

The chain has TRBV10-1 and TRBJ1-1; D ambiguous. Trimming left V 10 bases short and J 2 bases short, with 14 bases between. This CDR3 is 13 amino acids long. Germline CDR1 is WNHNN and CDR2 is SYGVQD (reference sequence). Written as DNA, the CDR3 is TGCGCCACCCAGTCTAGGAGAAACACTGAAGCTTTCTTT. Its translation: CATQSRRNTEAFF.

This clone was recorded once. J is TRBJ2-3 and V is TRBV7-3; tentatively, D is TRBD2 (6 bases). The CDR3 runs to 13 residues. Trimming took off 4 bases at V and 6 bases at J, with 11 bases between the two ends. The germline V gene encodes CDR1 SGHTA and CDR2 FQGTGA. The chain's CDR3 is CASSSIGGDTQYF. Here the CDR3 DNA reads TGTGCCAGCAGCTCTATCGGGGGTGATACGCAGTATTTT.

This clone came up a few times. The chain is built from TRBV11-3 and TRBJ2-7, with D maybe TRBD1 (5 bases). V dropped 5 bases and J dropped 0 bases, with 20 bases sitting between them. This CDR3 is 17 amino acids long. Per the germline V gene, CDR1 is SGHNT and CDR2 is YENEEA. The CDR3 nucleotides are TGTGCCAGCAGCCGCCGACCCGGACACATTAGCTCCTACGAGCAGTACGTC. Its protein is CASSRRPGHISSYEQYV.

V is TRBV11-2 and J is TRBJ1-2; 8 positions agree with TRBD1. V shed 5 bases and J 5 bases; nucleotides not matched to a gene: 4. CDR3 length equals 13 residues. Per germline, CDR1 SGHAT and CDR2 FQNNGV. The CDR3 DNA follows: TGTGCCAGCAGCGCTGGACAGGGTTATGGCTACACCTTC. This encodes CASSAGQGYGYTF.

CDR3 sequence: CASSLGGRGFNEKLFF. CDR3 bases: TGTGCCAGCAGCTTAGGAGGCAGGGGATTTAATGAAAAACTGTTTTTT. The chain joins TRBV11-2 to TRBJ1-4; D is perhaps TRBD1 (6 bases). Germline V CDR1 and CDR2: SGHAT, FQNNGV. The V and J ends lost 1 base and 4 bases respectively, with 13 bases between them. The CDR3 length is 16 residues.

The chain links TRBV6-6 to TRBJ2-1; the match to TRBD2 covers 13 bases. The CDR3 contains 21 residues. V dropped 6 bases and J dropped 7; count of bases not matched to a gene: 24. Germline V gene sequence: CDR1 MNHNY, CDR2 SVGAGI (reference sequence). The CDR3 region has the DNA TGTGCCAGCAGCCAGAAGGGGCCGACTAGCGGGGGGACCTTGGAGCTGAATGAGCAGTTCTTC. This encodes CASSQKGPTSGGTLELNEQFF.

CDR3 residues: CASSLNPTGGGSPLHF. Here the CDR3 DNA reads TGTGCCAGCAGCCTCAATCCGACAGGGGGAGGTTCACCCCTCCACTTT. The chain links TRBV7-9 to TRBJ1-6, with 9 bases matching TRBD1. Germline-derived CDR1 and CDR2 are SEHNR and FQNEAQ (reference sequence). The CDR3 covers 16 residues. V was pared by 5 bases and J by 9 bases, with 11 bases of the junction left unmatched.